This T cell receptor beta chain was identified in a study of CD8 T cells in Susac syndrome. V was pared by 2 bases and J by 7 bases, with 5 bases of the junction left unmatched. The CDR3 is 16 amino acids. The germline V gene has CDR1 LNHNV and CDR2 YYDKDF (reference sequence). When the RNA was reverse transcribed, random hexamers were used with an input of roughly 0.45 to 1 ug. An immunoSEQ multiplex PCR amplified TCR beta CDR3 over 54 Vbeta and 13 Jbeta. Each CDR3 protein gets one entry after TCRdb re-called the immunoSEQ multiplex PCR reads with MiXCR. The data show roughly 400,000 distinct CDR3 sequences, approximately 89% seen once. The authors carried out high-throughput sequencing of TCR beta. They applied it to CD8+ and CD4+ T cells obtained from blood. In the multiple sclerosis control group, patients were treatment-naive and had stable or active relapsing-remitting disease. Isolation of CD8+ and CD4+ T cells was performed negatively, whereas enrichment of TEMRA cells was done by FACS.

The chain carries TRBV15 and TRBJ2-1; 13 bases line up with TRBD2. This TCR was sampled from a human donor with multiple sclerosis. The sequencing sample was made of CD8+ T cells from PBMCs. DNA of the CDR3: TGTGCCACCAGCAGACGGACTAGCGGGAGTTGGAATGAGCAGTTCTTC. Translating gives CATSRRTSGSWNEQFF.